This T cell receptor beta chain derives from a study of blood T cell repertoires in COVID-19. Whole-study context: Acute-phase and convalescent COVID-19 samples originated in the United States, Italy and Spain.

In the study's own analysis: It was from reference gene primer amplification that nucleated cell counts were estimated. Method: immunoSEQ multiplex PCR; TCRdb's copy keeps in-frame clones and lacks some. That table furnishes V, J and clone size, whereas the DNA furnished D and trimming. This sample has about 240,000 clones, with approximately 87% found just once. The sample was peripheral blood. This TCR was sampled from a man in his sixties with acute or convalescent COVID-19.

DNA for the CDR3: TGCAGTGCTAGTGCCTATCAGCGGGAGTACTACAATGAGCAGTTCTTC. Encoded protein: CSASAYQREYYNEQFF. V usage is TRBV20-1 and J usage is TRBJ2-1, with TRBD2 identical over 8 bases. The CDR3 covers 16 residues. V dropped 3 bases and J dropped 3; count of bases not matched to a gene: 10. Germline CDR1 DFQATT, CDR2 SNEGSKA (reference sequence).